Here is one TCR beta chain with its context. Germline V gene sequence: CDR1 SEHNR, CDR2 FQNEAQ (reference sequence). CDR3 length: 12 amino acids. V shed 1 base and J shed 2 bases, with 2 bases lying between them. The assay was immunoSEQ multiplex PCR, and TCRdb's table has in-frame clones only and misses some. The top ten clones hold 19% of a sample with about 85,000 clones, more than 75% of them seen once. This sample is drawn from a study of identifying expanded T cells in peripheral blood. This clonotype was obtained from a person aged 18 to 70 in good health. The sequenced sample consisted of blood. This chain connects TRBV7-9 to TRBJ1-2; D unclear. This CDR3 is CASSLENYGYTF. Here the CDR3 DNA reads TGTGCCAGCAGCTTAGAGAACTATGGCTACACCTTC.